This T cell receptor beta chain comes out of a study of T cell responses to AZD1222 COVID-19 vaccine. Study-wide results and caveats: Nearly half of spike-specific TCRs reportedly target unmutated variant regions. White British donors predominated, females outnumbered males, and clonal diversity was possibly underestimated. Just a handful of AZD1222 recipients were seropositive at baseline.

Of note for this clone: The antigen is undetermined.

Repertoires were generated with immunoSEQ multiplex PCR, while TCRdb's copy carries only in-frame clones and drops some. The repertoire consists of some 140,000 clones, with around 90% occurring once and the leading ten covering around 3.2%. Germline lookup yields CDR1 MRHNA and CDR2 SNTAGT. Trimming cost V 5 bases and J 0 bases, with 8 bases left between them. There are 14 residues in the CDR3. The chain combines TRBV6-4 with TRBJ1-5; D is undetermined. The TCR originated in an adult in good health. The sample was peripheral blood, taken on day 0 of AZD1222 vaccination. This CDR3 reads CASSPEYSNQPQHF. The DNA for the CDR3 is TGTGCCAGCAGTCCGGAATATAGCAATCAGCCCCAGCATTTT.